This section outlines one T cell receptor beta chain sequence together with its context. As handled by the study authors: Amplification of reference gene primers was used by the study to estimate nucleated cell counts. Repertoires were generated with immunoSEQ multiplex PCR, while TCRdb's copy carries only in-frame clones and drops some. For V, J and clone size, that table is used; D and trimming come from the DNA. This table has about 160,000 clones, 65% to 90% appearing once. V gave up 5 bases and J gave up 1 base; unmatched junction bases: 3. CDR1 is LGHDT and CDR2 is YNNKEL in the germline V gene (reference sequence). There are 15 residues in the CDR3. The sample belongs to a study of blood T cell repertoires in COVID-19. On the study more broadly: Samples came from the United States, Italy and Spain, spanning acute and convalescent COVID-19. T cells, B-cell-depleted T cells, or PBMCs supplied cDNA or gDNA.

The sequencing sample was made of peripheral blood. This chain uses TRBV3-1 (or the pseudogene TRBV3-2) with TRBJ2-1, with TRBD1 identical over 9 bases. The clonotype was recovered from a man between 65 and 85 years old with acute or convalescent COVID-19. Here the CDR3 DNA reads TGTGCCAGCAGCTCCGACAGGGGGTCCTACAATGAGCAGTTCTTC. As protein: CASSSDRGSYNEQFF.